This TCR beta chain derives from a study of blood T cell repertoires in COVID-19. About the study: In each case, the material was cDNA or gDNA derived from T cells, B-cell-depleted T cells, or PBMCs.

The method was immunoSEQ multiplex PCR; TCRdb's version includes in-frame clones alone and lacks a portion of them. The sample holds roughly 300,000 clones, approximately 89% seen once. Patients of the Seattle cohort, enrolled during active infection, were followed longitudinally. The CDR3 length is 17 residues. Germline V gene sequence: CDR1 KGHSH, CDR2 LQKENI. With 2 bases removed from V and 6 bases from J, the gap between germline ends came to 22 bases. The sample was peripheral blood. The TCR comes from a woman in her twenties or thirties with COVID-19, enrolled during active disease. This chain joins TRBV18 and TRBJ1-1; D might be TRBD1 (6 bases). CDR3 sequence reads: CASSPVAPGRGTSEAFF. The CDR3 DNA reads TGTGCCAGCTCACCAGTGGCCCCGGGCAGGGGAACATCTGAAGCTTTCTTT.